These T cell receptor beta chains were read from a single sample in a study of cytomegalovirus exposure and HLA in healthy donors. TCRdb's table, derived via immunoSEQ multiplex PCR, lists solely in-frame clones and lacks some. Of approximately 150,000 clones in the sample, 80% are singletons; the top ten hold around 7%. The source material was PBMCs. Receptor source: a man in his thirties or forties in good health and CMV-seropositive. Each CDR3 is given without its conserved first and last residue. The D gene is left open where the match is weak.

.	12	TRBJ2-7	TRBV21-1	ASRTSDYTYEQY
TRBD2	13	TRBJ2-1	TRBV7-7	ASSSSGGGYNEQF
TRBD1	15	TRBJ1-2	TRBV11-3	ASRSTGTGGLGYGYT
.	15	TRBJ1-1	TRBV7-8	ASSLAVFGGLGTEAF
.	15	TRBJ1-3	TRBV30	AWSAAARGFSGNTIY
.	11	TRBJ1-5	TRBV6-5	ASSPLLNQPQH
.	15	TRBJ2-1	TRBV9	ASSTTSGLRAWGEQF
TRBD2	12	TRBJ2-3	TRBV30	AWKSGRDGDTQY
TRBD1	14	TRBJ1-1	TRBV6-1	ASSVGQGFGNTEAF
.	14	TRBJ1-5	TRBV14	ASSQEQVRSNQPQH
.	14	TRBJ1-2	TRBV6-1	ASSEASIPPGGGYT
.	13	TRBJ2-3	TRBV5-4	ASSLGLDSTDTQY
TRBD1	13	TRBJ2-7	TRBV9	ASSSSGTGAFEQY
TRBD2	9	TRBJ2-7	TRBV2	ASREAGGPY
TRBD2	14	TRBJ2-2	TRBV4-1	ASSQRTSGNTGELF
TRBD2	17	TRBJ2-6	TRBV14	ASSHPLAGGRSGANVLT
.	9	TRBJ2-1	TRBV20-1	SAADYNEQF
.	13	TRBJ1-2	TRBV6-1	ASSEDGHRPYGYT
.	16	TRBJ1-6	TRBV11-3	ASSLRFSDNSYNSPLH